This T cell receptor (beta chain) emerged from a study of T cells in Graves' hyperthyroidism and ophthalmopathy. Patients were excluded for uncontrolled infection, other autoimmune disease, pregnancy or lactation. The diagnoses drew upon clinical symptoms, serum thyroxine and TRAb, thyroid ultrasound and orbital computed tomography. This clonotype was seen at least ten times. Its specificity is not known. Regions amplified from RNA transcripts were the TCR beta CDR3 regions. Researchers ran a first-round RT-PCR on the TCR CDR3 using the HTBI primer set. Using its own MiXCR run on the multiplex PCR reads, TCRdb lists one record per CDR3 protein. The table records hundreds of thousands of distinct CDR3 sequences, 40% to 55% of them present only once. Looked up from germline, CDR1 is MNHNS and CDR2 is SASEGT. The CDR3 totals 13 residues. V was pared by 2 bases and J by 4 bases, with 8 bases between. Study-wide results and limits: Ophthalmopathy, as predicted by the model, came a median around 7 months after the prediction. Expanded thyroid clonotypes (above 0.001) were mostly also found in blood.

The origin of this receptor is an adult man with Graves' disease, either hyperthyroidism or ophthalmopathy (not recorded which). Sequencing was carried out using peripheral blood or thyroid tissue (not recorded which). The chain combines TRBV6-1 with TRBJ2-5, with a weak D call TRBD1 (6 bases). This chain's CDR3 is CASSENRAETQYF. In DNA form, the CDR3 reads TGTGCCAGCAGTGAAAACAGGGCAGAGACCCAGTACTTC.